This paragraph covers one T cell receptor (beta chain) sequence. Reverse transcription of roughly 0.5 to 1 ug RNA was performed with random hexamers. TCRdb processed the immunoSEQ multiplex PCR reads anew with MiXCR; each CDR3 protein has one entry. The table shows about 150,000 distinct CDR3 sequences, with around 95% occurring only once. The germline V gene encodes CDR1 DFQATT and CDR2 SNEGSKA (reference sequence). The CDR3 consists of 13 residues. V was trimmed by 0 bases and J by 2 bases, leaving 8 bases between them. The entry originates in a study of CD8 T cells in Susac syndrome. Sample: CD8+ T cells from PBMCs. The TCR was taken from a human donor with multiple sclerosis. The rearrangement links TRBV20-1 to TRBJ2-7; D is uncertain. The CDR3 region has the DNA TGCAGTGCTAGAGATCAACAGACCTACGAGCAGTACTTC. This codes for CSARDQQTYEQYF.